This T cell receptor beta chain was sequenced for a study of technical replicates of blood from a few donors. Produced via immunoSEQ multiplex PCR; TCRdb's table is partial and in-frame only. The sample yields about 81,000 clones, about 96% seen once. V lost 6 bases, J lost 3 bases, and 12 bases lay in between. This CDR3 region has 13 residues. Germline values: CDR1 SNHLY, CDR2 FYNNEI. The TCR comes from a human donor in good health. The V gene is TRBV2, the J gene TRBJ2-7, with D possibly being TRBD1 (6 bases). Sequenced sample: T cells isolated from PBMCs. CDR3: CASRTGTNYEQYF. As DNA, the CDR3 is TGTGCCAGCAGAACCGGGACAAACTACGAGCAGTACTTC.